The clone carrying this TCR beta chain was found a few times. These data are taken from a study of beta chain features in type 1 diabetes. Study information: Examination spanned around 100,000,000 sorted cells from all samples.

The authors reverse transcribed all of the isolated RNA, so sequencing captured expressed TCRB transcripts. Sequencing was performed with immunoSEQ multiplex PCR; in TCRdb, only in-frame clones are kept and a portion is missing. The table records roughly 170,000 clones, 10% to 15% of them present only once. The sequenced sample was central memory CD4+ T cells from blood. This clonotype was sampled from a woman younger than 30 in good health.

Here the CDR3 reads CASSPGQRKYEQYF. The CDR3 DNA follows: TGCGCCAGCAGTCCGGGACAGAGAAAATACGAGCAGTACTTC. The chain combines TRBV23-1 with TRBJ2-7, with TRBD1 identical over 7 bases. Being an ORF, TRBV23-1 has a function that is uncertain. The ends lost 4 bases at V and 4 bases at J; junction bases unmatched: 7. This CDR3 is built from 14 residues.